Shown below are 17 T cell receptor beta chains from a single sample sequenced in a study of CD8 T cells in ankylosing spondylitis. Study-level points and caveats: A motif in TCR beta, a set of roughly eight highly homologous variants, appeared characteristic of ankylosing spondylitis blood.

Their cognate antigens are unknown. TCRdb called the 5' RACE reads again in MiXCR, with one record for every CDR3 protein. Among roughly 300,000 distinct CDR3 sequences listed, under 8.5% were seen once. Sequences were obtained from blood, either unsorted or a sorted T cell fraction (not recorded which). The receptors were gathered from a male donor with ankylosing spondylitis.

In its sample, this clonotype was seen a few times. This rearrangement joins TRBV7-2 to TRBJ2-5; 9 bases are a match to TRBD2. J lost 5 bases, V lost 1 base, and 5 bases had no gene match. Germline assignment: CDR1 SGHTA and CDR2 FQGNSA. The CDR3 totals 15 residues. The CDR3 coding sequence is TGTGCCAGCAGCTTAGGGACTAGCGCGCCGGAGACCCAGTACTTC. Translated, it gives CASSLGTSAPETQYF.

The rearrangement links TRBV24-1 to TRBJ2-1; a weak D match, TRBD2 (7 bases). V lost 6 bases, J lost 9 bases, and 23 bases lay in between. The CDR3 has 16 amino acids. Per the germline V gene, CDR1 is KGHDR and CDR2 is SFDVKD. The CDR3: CATSPSGAGEGVEQFF. The CDR3 DNA reads as TGTGCCACCAGTCCCTCCGGAGCAGGGGAGGGGGTTGAGCAGTTCTTC.

This clonotype came up many times. The V call is TRBV7-2, the J call TRBJ1-4; D is undetermined. V gave up 1 base and J gave up 7 bases, with 19 bases separating them. CDR3 length: 17 amino acids. Germline V gene lookup returns CDR1 SGHTA and CDR2 FQGNSA. CDR3 coding DNA: TGTGCCAGCAGCTTAGTTCACAGACTCCCCCGTGCTGAAAAACTGTTTTTT. Protein sequence: CASSLVHRLPRAEKLFF.

The rearrangement uses TRBV7-2 and TRBJ2-1; 7 positions match TRBD2. The CDR3 loop spans 15 amino acids. Germline V gene data show CDR1 as SGHTA and CDR2 as FQGNSA. V lost 4 bases, J lost 1 base, and 4 bases stayed unmatched. CDR3: CASSSSGKSYNEQFF. CDR3 in DNA: TGTGCCAGCAGCTCAAGCGGGAAATCCTACAATGAGCAGTTCTTC.

This clonotype was detected many times. The J gene is TRBJ1-2, the V gene TRBV21-1. TRBV21-1 is a listed pseudogene. CDR3 length: 12 residues. CDR3 residues: CASSNRTMGYTF. CDR3 in DNA: TGTGCCAGCAGCAACAGGACGATGGGCTACACCTTC.

CDR3 amino acids: CSVGLTGMNTEAFF. In nucleotides, the CDR3 is TGCAGCGTTGGACTGACAGGGATGAACACTGAAGCTTTCTTT. The chain joins TRBV29-1 to TRBJ1-1; 7 nucleotides align to TRBD1. Per germline, CDR1 SQVTM and CDR2 ANQGSEA. The CDR3 has 14 residues. Trimming removed 4 bases from V and 0 bases from J; junction bases left unmatched: 5.

There are a few counts of this clonotype. This chain links TRBV7-7 with TRBJ1-1; perhaps TRBD1 as D (6 bases). The V end was cut by 5 bases, the J end by 3 bases, with 10 bases between. Germline V gives CDR1 SSHAT, CDR2 FNYEAQ (reference sequence). The CDR3 extends over 13 amino acids. CDR3 region: CASSANRDTEAFF. CDR3 in DNA: TGTGCCAGCAGCGCTAACAGGGACACTGAAGCTTTCTTT. Full variable domain (remainder filled in from reference TRBV7-7 and TRBJ1-1): GAGVSQSPRYKVTKRGQDVTLRCDPISSHATLYWYQQALGQGPEFLTYFNYEAQPDKSGLPSDRFSAERPEGSISTLTIQRTEQRDSAMYRCASSANRDTEAFFGQGTRLTVV.

This clonotype was counted many times. This chain uses TRBV20-1 with TRBJ2-1; D unclear. Germline lookup yields CDR1 DFQATT and CDR2 SNEGSKA (reference sequence). The CDR3 runs 14 residues. V lost 0 bases, J lost 10 bases, and 16 bases lay in between. CDR3 sequence (DNA): TGCAGTGCTAGAGACTTGGCCACTTCGTGGGAGCAGTTCTTC. This sequence encodes CSARDLATSWEQFF.

The gene calls are TRBV20-1 and TRBJ2-1; the D is unclear. The CDR3 runs to 13 residues. Trimming shortened V by 0 bases and J by 10 bases, and 13 bases separated the two germline ends. Germline V gives CDR1 DFQATT, CDR2 SNEGSKA (reference sequence). The CDR3 nucleotides are TGCAGTGCTAGAGAAATGGGCGTCAGGGAGCAGTTCTTC. It translates to CSAREMGVREQFF.

This clonotype was picked up a small number of times. CDR3 nucleotides: TGTGCCACCAGAGGGACAGGGGGCGACGAGCAGTACTTC. It yields the protein CATRGTGGDEQYF. V and J are TRBV24-1 and TRBJ2-7; 12 bases are shared with TRBD1. V gave up 7 bases and J gave up 5 bases; unmatched junction bases: 2. The CDR3 has 13 amino acids. Looked up from germline, CDR1 is KGHDR and CDR2 is SFDVKD.

Many counts were recorded for this clonotype. The CDR3 DNA reads TGCAGCGTTGGGGCTAGCGGGGTGAACACCGGGGAGCTGTTTTTT. Amino acid sequence: CSVGASGVNTGELFF. The chain has TRBV29-1 and TRBJ2-2, with 9 bases that match TRBD2. This CDR3 has 15 residues. Germline V gene lookup returns CDR1 SQVTM and CDR2 ANQGSEA. V gave up 4 bases and J gave up 1 base; unmatched junction bases: 4.

The chain uses TRBV4-2 and TRBJ2-5; TRBD2 agrees at 12 bases. Trimming took 0 bases from V and 4 from J; bases not matched to a gene: 12. The CDR3 consists of 19 residues. Germline V CDR1 and CDR2: LGHNA, YNFKEQ. CDR3 sequence (DNA): TGTGCCAGCAGCCAAGAACGACTAGCGGGAGCCTCCCCATTAGAGACCCAGTACTTC. Protein: CASSQERLAGASPLETQYF.

This clonotype was seen many times. The J gene is TRBJ2-5, the V gene TRBV20-1; TRBD2 matches 8 bases. The CDR3 has 13 residues. V shed 3 bases, J shed 5 bases, and the junction held 5 bases outside the gene matches. CDR1 is DFQATT, CDR2 SNEGSKA, per germline (reference sequence). CDR3 region: CSARRASGETQYF. The CDR3, as DNA: TGCAGTGCTAGGCGGGCTAGCGGGGAGACCCAGTACTTC.

With respect to this clonotype: This may come from a read error, since a much larger clone is one base off. The chain links TRBV15 to TRBJ2-1; 10 positions match TRBD2. Unmatched junction bases numbered 12, after V lost 5 bases and J lost 8 bases. The CDR3 covers 16 residues. From germline, CDR1 is LNHNV and CDR2 YYDKDF (reference sequence). CDR3 nucleotides: TGTGCCACCAGCGGGGAACTAGCGGGATGTGTAGATGAGCAGTTCTTC. It specifies CATSGELAGCVDEQFF.

V is TRBV11-1 and J is TRBJ2-1; 7 bases are a match to TRBD2. Trimming removed 2 bases from V and 1 base from J; junction bases left unmatched: 11. There are 18 residues in the CDR3. Germline CDR1 reads SGHAT; CDR2 reads FQDESV (reference sequence). The CDR3 nucleotides are TGTGCCAGCAGCTTAACCCTGCCGGCTAGCGGATCCTACAATGAGCAGTTCTTC. It specifies CASSLTLPASGSYNEQFF.

This clonotype was recorded a few times. CDR3: CASSRTGGGYTF. For the CDR3, the DNA is TGTGCCAGCAGTAGGACAGGAGGCGGCTACACCTTC. V and J are TRBV27 and TRBJ1-2; 7 nucleotides align to TRBD1. There are 12 residues in the CDR3. The V gene end was trimmed by 5 bases and the J gene end by 8 bases; junction bases not matched to a gene: 5. Germline V gene lookup returns CDR1 MNHEY and CDR2 SMNVEV (reference sequence).

This clonotype has a count of ten or more. The chain joins TRBV5-1 to TRBJ2-1, with 13 positions matching TRBD2. The V and J ends lost 2 bases and 6 bases, in that order; junction bases with no gene match: 2. Germline loops: CDR1 SGHRS, CDR2 YFSETQ. The CDR3 extends over 15 amino acids. The CDR3 protein is CASSLLAGGANEQFF. CDR3 in DNA: TGCGCCAGCAGCTTACTAGCGGGAGGGGCCAATGAGCAGTTCTTC.